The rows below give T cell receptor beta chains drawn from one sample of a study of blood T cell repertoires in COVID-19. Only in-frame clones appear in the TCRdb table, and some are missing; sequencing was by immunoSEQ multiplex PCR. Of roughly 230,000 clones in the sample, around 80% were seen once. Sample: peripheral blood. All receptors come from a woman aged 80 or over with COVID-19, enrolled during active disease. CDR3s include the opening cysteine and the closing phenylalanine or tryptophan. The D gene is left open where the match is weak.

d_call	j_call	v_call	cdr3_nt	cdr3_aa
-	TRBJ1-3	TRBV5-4	TGTGCCAGCAGCCCGGGGGGGCAGGCGGGAAACACCATATATTTT	CASSPGGQAGNTIYF
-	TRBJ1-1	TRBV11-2	TGTGCCAGCAGCTCCCTCCCGAACACTGAAGCTTTCTTT	CASSSLPNTEAFF
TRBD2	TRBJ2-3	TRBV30	TGTGCCTGGACGGGACTAGCGGCAGATACGCAGTATTTT	CAWTGLAADTQYF
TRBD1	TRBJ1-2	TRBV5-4	TGTGCCAGCAGCACCAAGACAGGGGGAGACTATGGCTACACCTTC	CASSTKTGGDYGYTF
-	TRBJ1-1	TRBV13	TGTGCCAGCCAAGTAGGGAACGGGGACACTGAAGCTTTCTTT	CASQVGNGDTEAFF
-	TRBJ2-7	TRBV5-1	TGCGCCAGCAGCTTGGTACGGAAGGAGGGCGAGCAGTACTTC	CASSLVRKEGEQYF
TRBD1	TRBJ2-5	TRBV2	TGTGCCAGCAGTGAAGCCCAGGGGGCCAAAAGGCGCACCCAGTACTTC	CASSEAQGAKRRTQYF
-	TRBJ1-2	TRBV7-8	TGTGCCAGCAGCTTGAAAGAGGGCTCTAACTATGGCTACACCTTC	CASSLKEGSNYGYTF
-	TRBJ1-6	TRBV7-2	TGTGCCAGCAGCTTAGTCAGGTCTAATTCACCCCTCCACTTT	CASSLVRSNSPLHF
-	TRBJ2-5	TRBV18	TGTGCCAGCTCACCACCGGTCGAGGAGACCCAGTACTTC	CASSPPVEETQYF
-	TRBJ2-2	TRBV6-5	TGTGCCAGCAGCGAGGAAGGATCGAACACCGGGGAGCTGTTTTTT	CASSEEGSNTGELFF
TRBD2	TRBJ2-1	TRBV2	TGTGCCATCCCTACACTAGCGGGGGGTCCCTACAATGAGCAGTTCTTC	CAIPTLAGGPYNEQFF
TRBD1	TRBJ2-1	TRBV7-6	TGTGCCAGCAGCTTGCAGCAGGGGGCATCCTACAATGAGCAGTTCTTC	CASSLQQGASYNEQFF
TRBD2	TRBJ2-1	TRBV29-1	TGCAGCGTTGGCCTGACTAGCGGGGGTTTCAATGAGCAGTTCTTC	CSVGLTSGGFNEQFF